This T cell receptor beta chain is from a study of cytomegalovirus exposure and HLA in healthy donors. Study-wide background: The study's early data release held tens of millions of unique TCRs from HLA-typed donors.

CDR1 SGHRS and CDR2 YFSETQ come from the germline V gene. This CDR3 has 15 residues. V was shortened by 0 bases and J by 2 bases, with 9 bases between the two germline ends. Primers for the PCR totalled 60 Vbeta and 13 Jbeta. Only in-frame clones appear in the TCRdb table, and some are missing; sequencing was by immunoSEQ multiplex PCR. The sample contains about 200,000 clones, around 80% of which appear only once. The sequence came from a girl aged 2 to 9 in good health and CMV-seronegative. Material for sequencing was PBMCs. The chain joins TRBV5-1 to TRBJ2-1; D remains unclear. CDR3 sequence (DNA): TGCGCCAGCAGCTTGGAAGCTTTAACCTACAATGAGCAGTTCTTC. The encoded protein is CASSLEALTYNEQFF.